This TCR beta chain was documented in a study of T cells after yellow fever vaccination. TCRdb used MiXCR to reprocess the 5' RACE reads, holding one entry per CDR3 protein. Altogether hundreds of thousands of distinct CDR3 sequences are present, around an eighth being singletons, with the ten largest covering roughly an eighth. Unmatched junction bases numbered 5, after V lost 3 bases and J lost 1 base. The CDR3 loop spans 15 amino acids. Germline lookup yields CDR1 DFQATT and CDR2 SNEGSKA (reference sequence). The receptor's source is a man aged 25 to 40 who received the YFV17D yellow fever vaccine. This sample comprised PBMCs, obtained on the day of the yellow fever booster vaccination. The gene calls are TRBV20-1 and TRBJ1-3; 8 bases map to TRBD1. The DNA of the CDR3 is TGCAGTGCTAGTCCAACAGGGGGGTCTGGAAACACCATATATTTT. Its translation: CSASPTGGSGNTIYF.